The rows below give T cell receptor beta chains drawn from one sample of a study of cytomegalovirus exposure and HLA in healthy donors. This table comes from immunoSEQ multiplex PCR, and its TCRdb copy is limited to in-frame clones, with some not included. The table lists under 200,000 clones, around 80% of them singletons. The sample consisted of PBMCs. These receptors all stem from a woman aged 45-65 years in good health and CMV-seropositive. Both conserved end residues are part of each CDR3. Each record gives: CDR3 protein, clone size, V gene. The size field is filled for only some rows; it gives once, few, many or a size class.

cdr3_aa: CASIPQGTGGTGELFF; clone_size: NA; v_call: TRBV2
cdr3_aa: CASSQGRGGRPGANVLTF; clone_size: once; v_call: TRBV4-1
cdr3_aa: CASSGTGSRNQPQHF; clone_size: NA; v_call: TRBV5-8
cdr3_aa: CASSLGTGINYGYTF; clone_size: NA; v_call: TRBV11-3
cdr3_aa: CASSPQSTAVSGNTIYF; clone_size: NA; v_call: TRBV18
cdr3_aa: CASSTPGQGGYNEQFF; clone_size: NA; v_call: TRBV28
cdr3_aa: CASSASGTPNSPLHF; clone_size: NA; v_call: TRBV9
cdr3_aa: CASSPRRVSTDTQYF; clone_size: NA; v_call: TRBV6-5
cdr3_aa: CASSEQDYEQYF; clone_size: once; v_call: TRBV2
cdr3_aa: CASSARRRPGELFF; clone_size: NA; v_call: TRBV9
cdr3_aa: CASSFPTARAQYF; clone_size: few; v_call: TRBV28
cdr3_aa: CASSPPIWVRGTGELFF; clone_size: NA; v_call: TRBV19
cdr3_aa: CASSRETGLAGGQYF; clone_size: NA; v_call: TRBV5-6
cdr3_aa: CASSEGHPGTGELFF; clone_size: NA; v_call: TRBV6-4
cdr3_aa: CASTPTGPSGANVLTF; clone_size: NA; v_call: TRBV2
cdr3_aa: CASSFFIGTSRNNEQFF; clone_size: NA; v_call: TRBV28
cdr3_aa: CASSLGMGQGYTEAFF; clone_size: NA; v_call: TRBV5-1
cdr3_aa: CASTVTGQGVTAKNSQYF; clone_size: NA; v_call: TRBV21-1
cdr3_aa: CASSPFLGLATDTQYF; clone_size: NA; v_call: TRBV5-6
cdr3_aa: CASSPPTGSYGYTF; clone_size: NA; v_call: TRBV18
cdr3_aa: CATSRDRGQPQHF; clone_size: NA; v_call: TRBV15
cdr3_aa: CASSPGGLAGKAGELFF; clone_size: NA; v_call: TRBV5-1
cdr3_aa: CASSASGAGGQDTQYF; clone_size: NA; v_call: TRBV7-2
cdr3_aa: CASSRLAGASYNEQFF; clone_size: NA; v_call: TRBV11-3
cdr3_aa: CAWSVGGTGSYEQYF; clone_size: NA; v_call: TRBV30
cdr3_aa: CASSMVRAGGNEQFF; clone_size: NA; v_call: TRBV19
cdr3_aa: CATQPPGGGHQPQHF; clone_size: NA; v_call: TRBV28
cdr3_aa: CAWTAGTSGRAATDTQYF; clone_size: once; v_call: TRBV30
cdr3_aa: CASSSTTGPGETQYF; clone_size: NA; v_call: TRBV7-3
cdr3_aa: CASSASGGNTGELFF; clone_size: NA; v_call: TRBV4-2
cdr3_aa: CASSTGTGDNEKLFF; clone_size: NA; v_call: TRBV5-6
cdr3_aa: CASSQPSGTSTEDTQYF; clone_size: NA; v_call: TRBV4-2
cdr3_aa: CSARGTVTAFF; clone_size: NA; v_call: TRBV20-1
cdr3_aa: CASSLNGGRDTGELFF; clone_size: NA; v_call: TRBV7-3
cdr3_aa: CASTPFAGTGGWQPQHF; clone_size: NA; v_call: TRBV28
cdr3_aa: CAWSVRLAGGLETQYF; clone_size: NA; v_call: TRBV30
cdr3_aa: CASRFRTGQGDQETQYF; clone_size: NA; v_call: TRBV4-1
cdr3_aa: CASKDRGSYTF; clone_size: NA; v_call: TRBV6-5
cdr3_aa: CSTGGRETQYF; clone_size: once; v_call: TRBV20-1
cdr3_aa: CASSLETRGNEQFF; clone_size: NA; v_call: TRBV27
cdr3_aa: CASSLGADQETQYF; clone_size: NA; v_call: TRBV7-2